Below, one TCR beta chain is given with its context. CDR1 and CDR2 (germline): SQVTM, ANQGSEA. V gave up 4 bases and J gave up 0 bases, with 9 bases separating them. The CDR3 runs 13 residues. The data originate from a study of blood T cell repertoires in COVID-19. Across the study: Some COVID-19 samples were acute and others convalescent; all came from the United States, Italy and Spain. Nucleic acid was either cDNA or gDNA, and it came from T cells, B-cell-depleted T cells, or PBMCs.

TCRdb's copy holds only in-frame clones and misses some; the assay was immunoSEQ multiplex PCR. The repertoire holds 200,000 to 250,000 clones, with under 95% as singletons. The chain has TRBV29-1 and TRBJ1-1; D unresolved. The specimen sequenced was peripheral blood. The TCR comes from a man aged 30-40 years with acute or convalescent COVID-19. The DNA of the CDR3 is TGCAGCGTTGGAGAACCGGTGAACACTGAAGCTTTCTTT. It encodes CSVGEPVNTEAFF.